The 27 T cell receptor beta chains below come from one sample, sequenced in a study of blood T cell repertoires in COVID-19. The data were produced by immunoSEQ multiplex PCR, yet TCRdb's version contains in-frame clones alone and is incomplete. The data contain roughly 230,000 clones, roughly 80% of them seen just once; the ten biggest clones take up 3.4%. Source material: PBMCs or T cells enriched from blood (not recorded which). The receptors come from a man between 45 and 60 years old who had recovered from COVID-19.

The sample holds a few counts of this clone. This chain uses TRBV14 with TRBJ1-3; D is unresolved. The V gene lost 1 base and the J gene lost 0 bases, with 10 bases spanning the gap. Germline lookup yields CDR1 SGHDN and CDR2 FVKESK. There are 16 residues in the CDR3. DNA of the CDR3: TGTGCCAGCAGCCAAGTGCGCGCCGGCTCTGGAAACACCATATATTTT. Encoded protein: CASSQVRAGSGNTIYF.

This chain joins TRBV6-5 and TRBJ1-2, with a possible D match to TRBD1 (5 bases). The CDR3 spans 15 residues. Trimming pared 6 bases from V and 3 bases from J, leaving 17 bases between. Germline-derived CDR1 and CDR2 are MNHEY and SVGAGI. The CDR3 bases are TGTGCCAGCAGCCGTTACGGCGACAGCCACTATGGCTACACCTTC. Translating gives CASSRYGDSHYGYTF.

This clone was counted a single time. V usage is TRBV29-1 and J usage is TRBJ2-1, with no clear D. CDR3 length: 13 residues. Trimming took off 2 bases at V and 7 bases at J, with 12 bases between the two ends. CDR1 is SQVTM, CDR2 ANQGSEA, per germline. The DNA for the CDR3 is TGCAGCGTTGAACCACAGCCGATGAATGAGCAGTTCTTC. It yields the protein CSVEPQPMNEQFF.

This clone has only a few counts. The CDR3: CASGTVGNTIYF. DNA of the CDR3: TGTGCCAGCGGGACAGTTGGAAACACCATATATTTT. The rearrangement joins TRBV19 to TRBJ1-3; 7 positions agree with TRBD1. Germline trimming cut 9 bases from V and 3 bases from J; bases unmatched to any gene: 2. Germline lookup yields CDR1 LNHDA and CDR2 SQIVND (reference sequence). This CDR3 region has 12 residues.

The chain carries TRBV7-9 and TRBJ1-6; D uncertain. This CDR3 spans 14 amino acids. V lost 5 bases, J lost 10 bases, and 15 bases lay in between. Germline V gene data show CDR1 as SEHNR and CDR2 as FQNEAQ (reference sequence). DNA for the CDR3: TGTGCCAGCAGCCTTGACTCTACTGGCTCACCCCTCCACTTT. Amino acid sequence: CASSLDSTGSPLHF. The whole variable domain, remainder taken from reference TRBV7-9 and TRBJ1-6, is DTGVSQNPRHKITKRGQNVTFRCDPISEHNRLYWYRQTLGQGPEFLTYFQNEAQLEKSRLLSDRFSAERPKGSFSTLEIQRTEQGDSAMYLCASSLDSTGSPLHFGNGTRLTVT.

The chain is built from TRBV19 and TRBJ2-7, with 7 bases identical to TRBD1. CDR3 length: 15 amino acids. Germline lookup yields CDR1 LNHDA and CDR2 SQIVND (reference sequence). V shed 4 bases and J 4 bases; nucleotides not matched to a gene: 10. The DNA of the CDR3 is TGTGCCAGTAGTACGGTTACAGGGGTATGGTACGAGCAGTACTTC. The encoded protein is CASSTVTGVWYEQYF.

In this sample, this clone turned up once. The rearrangement joins TRBV19 to TRBJ1-1, with a weak D call TRBD1 (6 bases). Trimming left V 3 bases short and J 1 base short, with 9 bases between. Looked up from germline, CDR1 is LNHDA and CDR2 is SQIVND (reference sequence). The CDR3 is 14 residues long. CDR3 residues: CASSMGAWNTEAFF. CDR3 sequence (DNA): TGTGCCAGTAGTATGGGGGCCTGGAACACTGAAGCTTTCTTT.

The sample holds one count of this clone. This chain connects TRBV3-1 (or the pseudogene TRBV3-2) to TRBJ1-2; perhaps TRBD1 as D (5 bases). The CDR3 length is 14 residues. Germline V lookup: CDR1 LGHDT, CDR2 YNNKEL (reference sequence). V lost 1 base to trimming and J lost 4 bases, with 10 bases between them. CDR3 sequence reads: CASSQARASYGYTF. In DNA, the CDR3 is TGTGCCAGCAGCCAAGCCAGGGCCAGCTATGGCTACACCTTC.

The chain has TRBV2 and TRBJ2-1, with D perhaps matching TRBD1 (5 bases). From germline, CDR1 is SNHLY and CDR2 FYNNEI. The CDR3 loop spans 13 amino acids. Trimming removed 4 bases at V and 6 bases at J, with 10 bases between. The DNA of the CDR3 is TGTGCCAGCAGTGTCATCAGGGCCAATGAGCAGTTCTTC. Translated, it gives CASSVIRANEQFF. The full variable domain, in which reference TRBV2 and TRBJ2-1 provide the parts outside the CDR3, is EPEVTQTPSHQVTQMGQEVILRCVPISNHLYFYWYRQILGQKVEFLVSFYNNEISEKSEIFDDQFSVERPDGSNFTLKIRSTKLEDSAMYFCASSVIRANEQFFGPGTRLTVL.

The genes are TRBV6-1 and TRBJ1-6; D uncertain. Germline V lookup: CDR1 MNHNS, CDR2 SASEGT. The CDR3 consists of 17 residues. Between the trimmed V and J ends, which lost 2 bases and 0 bases, there was a span of 11 bases. CDR3 in amino acids: CASSEYRGSSYNSPLHF. The CDR3 DNA follows: TGTGCCAGCAGTGAATACCGCGGGAGCTCCTATAATTCACCCCTCCACTTT.

This clone has only one observation. The chain is built from TRBV2 and TRBJ1-1; unclear D gene. Germline CDR1 SNHLY, CDR2 FYNNEI. CDR3 length: 13 residues. Between the trimmed V and J ends, which lost 3 bases and 6 bases, there was a span of 11 bases. CDR3 loop: CASSDFAGAEAFF. CDR3 bases: TGTGCCAGCAGTGATTTTGCGGGCGCTGAAGCTTTCTTT.

This chain's CDR3 is CASSLGQGDYEQYF. For the CDR3, the DNA is TGTGCCAGCAGCTTAGGACAGGGGGACTACGAGCAGTACTTC. The chain is built from TRBV7-9 and TRBJ2-7; the match to TRBD1 covers 9 bases. This CDR3 has 14 amino acids. The ends lost 1 base at V and 3 bases at J; junction bases unmatched: 1. Germline V gives CDR1 SEHNR, CDR2 FQNEAQ (reference sequence).

The chain uses TRBV28 and TRBJ1-2; a weak D match, TRBD1 (6 bases). Trimming shortened V by 6 bases and J by 2 bases, and 13 bases separated the two germline ends. Germline CDR1 is MDHEN and CDR2 is SYDVKM. This CDR3 comprises 14 residues. CDR3 protein: CASRPQGWNYGYTF. CDR3 DNA sequence: TGTGCCAGCAGGCCACAGGGTTGGAACTATGGCTACACCTTC.

This sequence joins TRBV11-2 and TRBJ2-1; 9 bases are shared with TRBD2. Germline V gives CDR1 SGHAT, CDR2 FQNNGV. There are 15 residues in the CDR3. Losses at the gene ends were 3 bases for V and 7 bases for J; bases not matched to a gene: 7. The DNA for the CDR3 is TGTGCCAGCAGCTTCTTTAGCGGGAGTGAAAATGAGCAGTTCTTC. Encoded protein: CASSFFSGSENEQFF. Full variable domain (remainder filled in from reference TRBV11-2 and TRBJ2-1): EAGVAQSPRYKIIEKRQSVAFWCNPISGHATLYWYQQILGQGPKLLIQFQNNGVVDDSQLPKDRFSAERLKGVDSTLKIQPAKLEDSAVYLCASSFFSGSENEQFFGPGTRLTVL.

The chain links TRBV14 to TRBJ1-2; 9 nucleotides line up with TRBD1. Per the germline V gene, CDR1 is SGHDN and CDR2 is FVKESK. J was trimmed by 5 bases and V by 1 base; bases with no gene match: 5. This CDR3 has 15 residues. The CDR3 DNA reads as TGTGCCAGCAGCCAAGCCACAGGGGGCGCGTATGGCTACACCTTC. Its translation: CASSQATGGAYGYTF.

This clone was found many times. Other nucleotide sequences in the sample specify the same CDR3. CDR3 DNA sequence: TGTGCCAGCAGCTTAGTTAGCGGCGCAACTAATGAAAAACTGTTTTTT. It encodes CASSLVSGATNEKLFF. The chain couples TRBV7-9 to TRBJ1-4, with D unclear. The CDR3 runs to 16 residues. V lost 1 base, J lost 0 bases, and 9 bases lay in between. Germline CDR1 SEHNR, CDR2 FQNEAQ (reference sequence).

This chain links TRBV28 with TRBJ1-5; D call uncertain. Deletions cut 5 bases from V and 1 base from J, with 3 bases between. Germline lookup yields CDR1 MDHEN and CDR2 SYDVKM. The CDR3 covers 12 residues. Here the CDR3 reads CASSPSNQPQHF. The CDR3 DNA reads as TGTGCCAGCAGTCCGAGCAATCAGCCCCAGCATTTT.

A single count supports this clone. The genes are TRBV7-2 and TRBJ2-5; 11 bases map to TRBD2. In germline, CDR1 is SGHTA, CDR2 FQGNSA. The V gene end was trimmed by 1 base and the J gene end by 2 bases; junction bases not matched to a gene: 9. The length of the CDR3 is 18 residues. The CDR3 region is CASSLVAGGLVWQETQYF. Here the CDR3 DNA reads TGTGCCAGCAGCTTAGTAGCGGGAGGGCTTGTGTGGCAAGAGACCCAGTACTTC.

This clone was detected a few times. This sequence joins TRBV7-2 and TRBJ2-2; D remains ambiguous. CDR1 is SGHTA, CDR2 FQGNSA, per germline. This CDR3 is 13 amino acids long. Trimming cost V 3 bases and J 3 bases, with 5 bases left between them. The CDR3 DNA reads as TGTGCCAGCAGCTTCTATCACACCGGGGAGCTGTTTTTT. Residues: CASSFYHTGELFF.

The chain has TRBV7-3 and TRBJ2-3, with D perhaps TRBD2 (6 bases). The CDR3 sequence is 17 residues long. The V and J ends lost 1 base and 2 bases respectively, with 16 bases between them. Germline loops: CDR1 SGHTA, CDR2 FQGTGA. CDR3 region: CASSLSTSSRHTDTQYF. The CDR3 DNA reads TGTGCCAGCAGCTTAAGTACTAGCTCTCGCCACACAGATACGCAGTATTTT. Full variable domain (remainder filled in from reference TRBV7-3 and TRBJ2-3): GAGVSQTPSNKVTEKGKYVELRCDPISGHTALYWYRQSLGQGPEFLIYFQGTGAADDSGLPNDRFFAVRPEGSVSTLKIQRTERGDSAVYLCASSLSTSSRHTDTQYFGPGTRLTVL.

This clone was observed a handful of times. This chain uses TRBV7-9 with TRBJ1-5; 10 positions agree with TRBD1. Germline values: CDR1 SEHNR, CDR2 FQNEAQ (reference sequence). Losses at the gene ends were 4 bases for V and 5 bases for J; bases not matched to a gene: 5. The CDR3 spans 15 residues. CDR3 region: CASSYGQGGDQPQHF. The CDR3 DNA sequence: TGTGCCAGCAGCTATGGACAGGGGGGGGATCAGCCCCAGCATTTT.

J is TRBJ2-1 and V is TRBV18; 15 bases align to TRBD2. The CDR3 spans 17 residues. Trimming at V came to 3 bases and at J to 1 base, leaving 1 base not matched to a gene. Per germline, CDR1 KGHSH and CDR2 LQKENI. The CDR3 sequence: CASSPGLAGGSYNEQFF. The CDR3 DNA reads TGTGCCAGCTCACCGGGACTAGCGGGAGGATCCTACAATGAGCAGTTCTTC.

The chain links TRBV6-1 to TRBJ2-7; tentatively, D is TRBD1 (6 bases). V was cut by 3 bases and J by 3 bases, with 15 bases left in between. The CDR3 contains 15 residues. The germline CDR1 and CDR2 sequences are MNHNS and SASEGT. The CDR3 here is CASSDNRVGFYEQYF. CDR3 in DNA: TGTGCCAGCAGTGATAACAGGGTTGGGTTCTACGAGCAGTACTTC.

This clone showed up just a few times. This chain joins TRBV5-1 and TRBJ2-7, with 9 bases identical to TRBD1. CDR3 length: 14 amino acids. The germline V gene encodes CDR1 SGHRS and CDR2 YFSETQ. Germline trimming cut 0 bases from V and 9 bases from J; bases unmatched to any gene: 7. This chain's CDR3 is CASSLGTGESRQYF. The CDR3 DNA is TGCGCCAGCAGCTTGGGGACAGGGGAATCCAGGCAGTACTTC.

This chain uses TRBV5-1 with TRBJ2-7; D remains ambiguous. The CDR3 has 15 amino acids. Trimming removed 4 bases from V and 0 bases from J, with 14 bases in between. Germline values: CDR1 SGHRS, CDR2 YFSETQ. The CDR3 nucleotides read TGCGCCAGCAGCATCAGCGTTACCAACTCCTACGAGCAGTACTTC. Its translation is CASSISVTNSYEQYF.

The V and J genes are TRBV6-5 and TRBJ1-6, with TRBD1 matching 8 bases. J lost 10 bases, V lost 11 bases, and 10 bases had no gene match. The V gene's germline CDR1 is MNHEY and CDR2 SVGAGI. The CDR3 is 13 amino acids. In DNA form, the CDR3 reads TGTGCCGGTCAACGGCAGGGGGCGTCACCCCTCCACTTT. Translating it yields CAGQRQGASPLHF.

The chain employs TRBV7-9 and TRBJ2-7; 7 nucleotides align to TRBD2. The V gene's germline CDR1 is SEHNR and CDR2 FQNEAQ (reference sequence). This CDR3 spans 15 amino acids. Trimming took 5 bases from V and 0 from J; bases not matched to a gene: 7. Here the CDR3 DNA reads TGTGCCAGCAGCCATCGACCGGGGGGCTCCTACGAGCAGTACTTC. It translates to CASSHRPGGSYEQYF.